These 18 T cell receptor beta chains share one sample of origin, sequenced in a study of cytomegalovirus exposure and HLA in healthy donors. Generated by immunoSEQ multiplex PCR, the TCRdb table keeps only in-frame clones and is missing some. The sample holds around 63,000 clones; about 89% are singletons and the top ten take approximately 1.2%. The sequenced material came from PBMCs. Source of these receptors: a woman aged 18-29 years in good health and CMV-seronegative.

This chain links TRBV11-2 with TRBJ2-7; 7 bases line up with TRBD1. Trimming took 4 bases from V and 6 from J; bases not matched to a gene: 12. This CDR3 is 15 amino acids long. Germline-derived CDR1 and CDR2 are SGHAT and FQNNGV. The CDR3 sequence: CASSSVKTGLTEQYF. CDR3 coding DNA: TGTGCCAGCAGCTCGGTAAAGACAGGGCTGACCGAGCAGTACTTC.

This rearrangement joins TRBV25-1 to TRBJ2-7, with TRBD2 as a possible D gene (5 bases). The length of the CDR3 is 13 residues. The germline V gene encodes CDR1 MGHDK and CDR2 SYGVNS. V dropped 5 bases and J dropped 0 bases, with 8 bases sitting between them. The CDR3 DNA sequence: TGTGCCAGCAGTCGGGCGGGCTCCTACGAGCAGTACTTC. Amino acids: CASSRAGSYEQYF.

The chain's CDR3 is CASSFSLQGSRNEQFF. The CDR3 nucleotides are TGTGCCAGCAGCTTCTCGTTGCAGGGGTCCCGCAATGAGCAGTTCTTC. V and J are TRBV11-3 and TRBJ2-1, with D tentatively TRBD1 (6 bases). Germline V gene sequence: CDR1 SGHNT, CDR2 YENEEA. This CDR3 is 16 amino acids long. Trimming cost V 3 bases and J 6 bases, with 18 bases left between them.

This chain joins TRBV9 and TRBJ2-4; 13 bases line up with TRBD2. Germline trimming cut 3 bases from V and 2 bases from J; bases unmatched to any gene: 5. CDR1 and CDR2 from the germline V gene are SGDLS and YYNGEE. There are 17 residues in the CDR3. The CDR3 coding sequence is TGTGCCAGCAGCGCGGGGACTAGCGGGATAACCAAAAACATTCAGTACTTC. Its protein product is CASSAGTSGITKNIQYF.

This clone was seen a few times. V and J are TRBV19 and TRBJ2-7; tentatively, D is TRBD2 (5 bases). V lost 1 base and J lost 4, with 8 bases in between. The CDR3 extends over 13 amino acids. Germline V gives CDR1 LNHDA, CDR2 SQIVND (reference sequence). DNA of the CDR3: TGTGCCAGTAGTATAGGCGAGGGTTACGAGCAGTACTTC. Its translation: CASSIGEGYEQYF.

This chain joins TRBV28 and TRBJ2-7, with 8 bases aligning to TRBD1. From germline, CDR1 is MDHEN and CDR2 SYDVKM. The CDR3 spans 14 residues. J was trimmed by 6 bases and V by 9 bases; bases with no gene match: 13. CDR3 sequence: CASLTGTGRSEQYF. The CDR3 nucleotides read TGTGCCAGTCTTACCGGGACAGGACGTTCCGAGCAGTACTTC.

The V and J genes are TRBV11-2 and TRBJ1-4; D gene ambiguous. V gave up 0 bases and J gave up 6 bases, with 11 bases separating them. CDR1 SGHAT and CDR2 FQNNGV come from the germline V gene. CDR3 length equals 15 residues. In DNA, the CDR3 is TGTGCCAGCAGCTTAGATGGCACAGCCCATGAAAAACTGTTTTTT. This sequence encodes CASSLDGTAHEKLFF.

This clone was detected only once. The CDR3 nucleotides read TGTGCCAGCTCACCGATTGGGACAGGCCGCTACAATGAGCAGTTCTTC. The encoded protein is CASSPIGTGRYNEQFF. V gene TRBV18 combines with J gene TRBJ2-1; 8 bases map to TRBD1. The length of the CDR3 is 16 residues. V lost 3 bases and J lost 3; bases outside the gene matches: 7. Germline V gene sequence: CDR1 KGHSH, CDR2 LQKENI.

This chain uses TRBV5-5 with TRBJ1-3; 10 bases align to TRBD1. V was pared by 4 bases and J by 0 bases, with 7 bases of the junction left unmatched. Germline V CDR1 and CDR2: SGHKS, YYEKEE (reference sequence). The CDR3 is made up of 17 amino acids. Written as DNA, the CDR3 is TGTGCCAGCAGCCCCGACAGGGGGCTGAGCTCTGGAAACACCATATATTTT. This codes for CASSPDRGLSSGNTIYF. Supplemented by reference TRBV5-5 and TRBJ1-3, the full variable domain reads DAGVTQSPTHLIKTRGQQVTLRCSPISGHKSVSWYQQVLGQGPQFIFQYYEKEERGRGNFPDRFSARQFPNYSSELNVNALLLGDSALYLCASSPDRGLSSGNTIYFGEGSWLTVV.

J is TRBJ1-2 and V is TRBV28; D perhaps matches TRBD1 (6 bases). Germline assignment: CDR1 MDHEN and CDR2 SYDVKM. With 6 bases removed from V and 3 bases from J, the gap between germline ends came to 14 bases. The CDR3 totals 14 residues. Here the CDR3 DNA reads TGTGCCAGCAGAACAGGGATTACCGACTATGGCTACACCTTC. Protein product: CASRTGITDYGYTF.

The genes are TRBV7-9 and TRBJ2-3; D unclear. The germline V gene encodes CDR1 SEHNR and CDR2 FQNEAQ (reference sequence). The length of the CDR3 is 14 residues. Trimming shortened V by 1 base and J by 0 bases, and 5 bases separated the two germline ends. CDR3 amino acids: CASSLVGSTDTQYF. The CDR3 coding sequence is TGTGCCAGCAGCTTAGTCGGTAGCACAGATACGCAGTATTTT.

This clone was found a few times. The V gene is TRBV25-1, the J gene TRBJ1-2; TRBD1 agrees at 7 bases. The ends lost 4 bases at V and 7 bases at J; junction bases unmatched: 6. The length of the CDR3 is 13 residues. Germline-derived CDR1 and CDR2 are MGHDK and SYGVNS. Written as DNA, the CDR3 is TGTGCCAGCAGTGGACAGGGTTATGGTGGCTACACCTTC. It codes for CASSGQGYGGYTF.

This chain connects TRBV5-5 to TRBJ2-1; 11 bases are shared with TRBD2. This CDR3 is 15 amino acids long. Trimming took 5 bases from V and 10 from J; bases not matched to a gene: 11. Germline V gives CDR1 SGHKS, CDR2 YYEKEE (reference sequence). The CDR3 DNA reads TGTGCCAGCAGTCGTGGGACTAGCGGCAGGATGGAGCAGTTCTTC. Translated: CASSRGTSGRMEQFF.

This clone was counted between two and nine times. The rearrangement links TRBV5-1 to TRBJ2-5; TRBD1 matches at 7 bases. CDR1 and CDR2 (germline): SGHRS, YFSETQ. This CDR3 has 14 amino acids. The V gene end was trimmed by 1 base and the J gene end by 4 bases; junction bases not matched to a gene: 4. The DNA for the CDR3 is TGCGCCAGCAGCTTGACAGGGGCAATAGAGACCCAGTACTTC. Translated: CASSLTGAIETQYF.

CDR3 sequence: CASTGQGGETQYF. Written as DNA, the CDR3 is TGTGCCAGCACAGGACAGGGAGGGGAGACCCAGTACTTC. The chain has TRBV2 and TRBJ2-5; TRBD1 is a possible D gene (8 bases). Trimming pared 7 bases from V and 5 bases from J, leaving 14 bases between. From germline, CDR1 is SNHLY and CDR2 FYNNEI. The CDR3 consists of 13 residues.

The chain is built from TRBV7-8 and TRBJ2-1; TRBD1 aligns across 7 bases. The germline CDR1 and CDR2 sequences are SGHVS and FQNEAQ. V dropped 5 bases and J dropped 2; count of bases not matched to a gene: 9. CDR3 length equals 16 residues. CDR3 nucleotide sequence: TGTGCCAGCAGCCACCTACAGGGGAAAGCCTACAATGAGCAGTTCTTC. Its translation: CASSHLQGKAYNEQFF.

This clone was observed a single time. The chain is built from TRBV28 and TRBJ2-1; D is possibly TRBD2 (5 bases). Per the germline V gene, CDR1 is MDHEN and CDR2 is SYDVKM. This CDR3 contains 12 residues. V lost 5 bases and J 15 bases, leaving 17 bases between the germline ends. CDR3 residues: CASSRSGVSTFF. Written as DNA, the CDR3 is TGTGCCAGCAGTCGATCCGGGGTTTCAACGTTCTTC.

The chain couples TRBV27 to TRBJ2-5, with D perhaps matching TRBD1 (6 bases). This CDR3 is built from 15 residues. The germline V gene encodes CDR1 MNHEY and CDR2 SMNVEV (reference sequence). V dropped 4 bases and J dropped 5 bases, with 17 bases sitting between them. CDR3 nucleotide sequence: TGTGCCAGCAGTTCACAGGGTTGGCTAAGGGAGACCCAGTACTTC. Residues: CASSSQGWLRETQYF.